The rows below give T cell receptor beta chains drawn from one sample of a study of cytomegalovirus exposure and HLA in healthy donors. Measured with immunoSEQ multiplex PCR; TCRdb has only the in-frame clones, and not every one. The table records about 140,000 clones, 70% to 90% of them present only once. Sequenced input: PBMCs. The receptors here all came from a woman under 30 in good health and CMV-seropositive. Each CDR3 is given with its conserved first and last residue. A D gene is named only where the DNA matches it firmly.

>NA|TRBJ2-7|TRBV28
CASSLFGQGNYEQYF
TGTGCCAGCAGTTTATTCGGGCAGGGAAATTACGAGCAGTACTTC
>NA|TRBJ2-5|TRBV6-1
CASGEPAKTTQYF
TGTGCCAGTGGGGAGCCGGCCAAGACGACCCAGTACTTC
>TRBD1|TRBJ2-1|TRBV2
CASSKTDRDNEQFF
TGTGCCAGCAGTAAAACGGACAGGGACAATGAGCAGTTCTTC
>NA|TRBJ1-5|TRBV15
CATSRDQQWGARQPQHF
TGTGCCACCAGCAGAGATCAGCAGTGGGGCGCCCGACAGCCCCAGCATTTT
>NA|TRBJ2-7|TRBV19
CASSRRESSYEQYF
TGTGCCAGTAGTCGTCGGGAGTCCTCCTACGAGCAGTACTTC
>NA|TRBJ2-1|TRBV5-1
CATQADSSYNEQFF
TGCGCCACCCAGGCCGACAGTTCCTACAATGAGCAGTTCTTC
>TRBD1|TRBJ1-2|TRBV4-1
CASSHIPGQGPGYTF
TGCGCCAGCAGCCACATACCGGGACAGGGCCCTGGCTACACCTTC
>TRBD2|TRBJ2-2|TRBV5-1
CASSLATSGTGELFF
TGCGCCAGCAGCTTGGCCACTAGCGGGACCGGGGAGCTGTTTTTT
>NA|TRBJ1-2|TRBV13
CASSLGFFEDYTF
TGTGCCAGCAGCCTAGGGTTTTTTGAGGACTACACCTTC
>NA|TRBJ2-2|TRBV13
CASSFDRWGELFF
TGTGCCAGCAGCTTCGATCGGTGGGGGGAGCTGTTTTTT
>TRBD1|TRBJ1-5|TRBV6-6
CASSSPDRGGNQPQHF
TGTGCCAGCAGTTCCCCGGACAGGGGAGGCAATCAGCCCCAGCATTTT
>NA|TRBJ1-6|TRBV5-1
CASSLTDRSYGPNSPLHF
TGCGCCAGCAGCTTGACCGACAGGTCATATGGCCCCAATTCACCCCTCCACTTT
>NA|TRBJ2-2|TRBV4-2
CASSPGTTGELFF
TGTGCCAGCAGCCCTGGTACTACCGGGGAGCTGTTTTTT
>NA|TRBJ1-1|TRBV6-5
CASSYKTPNTEAFF
TGTGCCAGCAGTTACAAGACACCGAACACTGAAGCTTTCTTT
>TRBD1|TRBJ1-2|TRBV7-2
CASSLGQGAGYGYTF
TGTGCCAGCAGCTTAGGACAGGGCGCCGGCTATGGCTACACCTTC
>TRBD1|TRBJ2-3|TRBV29-1
CSVSKQGDRLDTQYF
TGCAGCGTGTCTAAGCAGGGGGACCGCCTTGATACGCAGTATTTT
>TRBD1|TRBJ2-1|TRBV27
CASSWTGSEQFF
TGTGCCAGCAGTTGGACAGGGAGTGAGCAGTTCTTC